This is a list of T cell receptor beta chains from one sample in a study of T cells expressing NK-cell markers. TCRdb re-called the 5' RACE reads and gives one entry per CDR3 protein, without DNA. The table for this sample gives about 550,000 distinct CDR3 sequences. Sequencing was carried out using blood T cells: a sorted CD56 or NKG2C T cell subset, CD4+ or CD8+ T cells, or bulk PBMC T cells (not recorded which). The receptors were sampled from a man aged 18 to 35 in good health. Both conserved end residues are part of each CDR3.

TRBJ2-3	TRBV7-9	CATHPDGSTDTQYF
TRBJ2-1	TRBV20-1	CSLPHREGLYNEQFF
TRBJ2-2	TRBV7-3	CATGTSGELFF
TRBJ2-7	TRBV7-9	CASSLGDFPREQYF
TRBJ2-1	TRBV4-2	CASSQVSLESNNEQFF
TRBJ2-1	TRBV6-4	CASSDRLAGGPSNEQFF
TRBJ1-1	TRBV6-1	CASSEARAGAVDTEAFF
TRBJ1-1	TRBV25-1	CASSDPTGQGAEAFF
TRBJ1-2	TRBV27	CASSQQGAFYGYTF
TRBJ1-2	TRBV5-1	CASSLERNGYTF
TRBJ1-6	TRBV11-2	CASSLGATAVSPLHF
TRBJ2-4	TRBV6-2/TRBV6-3	CASSYSKMSVGGKNIQYF
TRBJ1-6	TRBV9	CASSKGNSPLHF
TRBJ2-3	TRBV7-3	CASSSYDRFIGTDTQYF
TRBJ2-2	TRBV7-6	CASSILNSEANTGELFF
TRBJ2-5	TRBV30	CAWYLRQDDFQETQYF
TRBJ2-5	TRBV19	CASSIPGSWKTQYF
TRBJ2-1	TRBV14	CASSQGLAGYNEQFF
TRBJ2-7	TRBV10-3	CAISESGLAGGISYEQYF
TRBJ1-1	TRBV20-1	CSVQEGNINTEAFF
TRBJ1-5	TRBV28	CASSLGPTGIYQPQHF
TRBJ2-4	TRBV6-1	CASSEQAKGIQYF
TRBJ2-5	TRBV5-1	CASSSQDRGGETQYF
TRBJ2-5	TRBV20-1	CSAKYGQKETQYF
TRBJ2-1	TRBV28	CASSSLKTGVNEQFF
TRBJ2-4	TRBV12-3/TRBV12-4	CASSPLGEALIQYF
TRBJ2-5	TRBV5-6	CASSLVGPQGETQYF
TRBJ2-1	TRBV12-3/TRBV12-4	CASSSGGGIYNEQFF
TRBJ2-7	TRBV7-2	CASSTGHSSYEQYF
TRBJ1-4	TRBV11-2	CASSGDPQEATNEKLFF
TRBJ1-1	TRBV5-6	CASSSQGEFRAFF
TRBJ2-1	TRBV9	CASSVVQGPNNEQFF
TRBJ2-3	TRBV29-1	CSAQLAASTDTQYF
TRBJ1-5	TRBV10-3	CAIRDRDQPQHF
TRBJ1-2	TRBV5-5	CASSQSGGIYGYTF
TRBJ1-1	TRBV29-1	CRVRGTGVPEAFF
TRBJ2-5	TRBV5-1	CASSRGVAGNQETQYF
TRBJ2-7	TRBV20-1	CSVSSGTADEQYF
TRBJ2-5	TRBV29-1	CSVKGLAGETQYF
TRBJ2-2	TRBV28	CASFQPNTGELFF
TRBJ2-3	TRBV3-1	CASSQDRVSDTQYF
TRBJ2-3	TRBV20-1	CSARDGRLSTDTQYF
TRBJ2-5	TRBV3-1	CASSPKPETQYF
TRBJ2-5	TRBV20-1	CSARTTGQGTQYF
TRBJ2-1	TRBV25-1	CASSGQGLDEQFF
TRBJ2-2	TRBV28	CASRLAGGPRGTGELFF
TRBJ2-1	TRBV7-9	CASSFEGSPRGEQFF
TRBJ1-2	TRBV6-5	CASRLQGARGYTF